This T cell receptor beta chain was obtained from a study of shared clonotypes between healthy human individuals. Several immunoSEQ plates held equal portions of the genomic DNA taken from each subset. Some clones are missing from TCRdb's copy, which holds only in-frame ones; the method was immunoSEQ multiplex PCR. The sample includes 2 million to 2.5 million clones, 95% of them seen just once. General study results and limits: The study sampled only blood, and tissue repertoires likely differ. In the sorted subsets, rarefaction showed sequencing was incomplete despite large depth. Only a few donors were included, so the genetic and exposure-history diversity represented was limited.

Comments on this clone: Its antigen is unidentified.

CDR3 length: 15 residues. Trimming cost V 4 bases and J 2 bases; bases outside gene matches: 8. CDR1 is SGHRS, CDR2 YFSETQ, per germline. The sequence was obtained from a man between 18 and 29 years old in good health. This chain links TRBV5-1 with TRBJ2-5; 7 bases map to TRBD1. Sequences were obtained from naive CD4+ T cells sorted from blood. Subset of the sample: CD45RA+ positively selected. Here the CDR3 reads CASSNGDSRQETQYF. The CDR3 DNA reads as TGCGCCAGCAGCAACGGGGACAGCCGACAAGAGACCCAGTACTTC.